This T cell receptor (beta chain) was recovered during a study of vaccination and CD4 T cells after COVID-19. An Oncomine TCR Beta short-read assay was used to sequence the DNA from cultured CD4+ T cells. Genomic DNA was taken out of cultured CD4+ T cells by extraction. TCRdb reanalysed the PCR reads using MiXCR and keeps one entry per CDR3 protein. Of 7,000 to 9,500 distinct CDR3 sequences listed, more than 30% were seen once; the top ten hold around 15%. Germline CDR1 and CDR2: SQVTM and ANQGSEA. The CDR3 contains 15 residues. Trimming cost V 6 bases and J 0 bases; bases outside gene matches: 7. This clonotype was seen a handful of times. Its antigen remains unidentified. Indicated treatment: roughly 11-day PBMC culture with coronavirus spike peptide pools or control peptides (ViraFEST assay). Pre-COVID-19 pandemic sampling (2011-2018) yielded the unexposed donor's CD4+ T cells. T cells were expanded with peptide pools, and expanded clonotypes were identified by TCR sequencing.

V gene TRBV29-1 combines with J gene TRBJ1-1; 10 nucleotides agree with TRBD1. Sequenced material: CD4+ T cells from blood, cultured in vitro. The sequence was obtained from a human donor in good health. CDR3 in DNA: TGCAGCGTGACAGGGGGCTGGGGCATGAACACTGAAGCTTTCTTT. This encodes CSVTGGWGMNTEAFF.